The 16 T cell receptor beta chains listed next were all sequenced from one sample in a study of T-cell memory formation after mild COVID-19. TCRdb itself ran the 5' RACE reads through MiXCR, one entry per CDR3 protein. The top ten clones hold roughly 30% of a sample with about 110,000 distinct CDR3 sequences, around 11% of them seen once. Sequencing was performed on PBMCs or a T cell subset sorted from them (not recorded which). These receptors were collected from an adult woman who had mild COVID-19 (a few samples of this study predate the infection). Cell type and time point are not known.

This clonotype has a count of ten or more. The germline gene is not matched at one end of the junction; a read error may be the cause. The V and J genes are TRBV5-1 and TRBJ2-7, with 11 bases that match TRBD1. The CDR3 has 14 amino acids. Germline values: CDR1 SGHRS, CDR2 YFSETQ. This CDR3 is CASSLGTGGYEQYF. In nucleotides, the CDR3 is TGTGCCAGCAGTTTAGGGACAGGGGGCTACGAGCAGTACTTC.

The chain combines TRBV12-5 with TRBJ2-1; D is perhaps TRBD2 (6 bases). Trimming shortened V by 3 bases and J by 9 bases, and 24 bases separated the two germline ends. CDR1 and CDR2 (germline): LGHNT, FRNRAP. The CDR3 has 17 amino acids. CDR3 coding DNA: TGTGCTAGTGGTTTCCTATCCCCAAACGGGAGTGGTGGTGAGCAGTTCTTC. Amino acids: CASGFLSPNGSGGEQFF.

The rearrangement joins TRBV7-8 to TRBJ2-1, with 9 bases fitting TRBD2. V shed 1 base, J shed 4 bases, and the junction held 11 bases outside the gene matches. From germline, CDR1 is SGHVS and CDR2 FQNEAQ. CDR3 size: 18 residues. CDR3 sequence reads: CASSLGGIAGAAYNEQFF. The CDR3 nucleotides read TGTGCCAGCAGCTTAGGGGGAATAGCGGGAGCCGCTTACAATGAGCAGTTCTTC. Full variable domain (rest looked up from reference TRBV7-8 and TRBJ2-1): GAGVSQSPRYKVAKRGQDVALRCDPISGHVSLFWYQQALGQGPEFLTYFQNEAQLDKSGLPSDRFFAERPEGSVSTLKIQRTQQEDSAVYLCASSLGGIAGAAYNEQFFGPGTRLTVL.

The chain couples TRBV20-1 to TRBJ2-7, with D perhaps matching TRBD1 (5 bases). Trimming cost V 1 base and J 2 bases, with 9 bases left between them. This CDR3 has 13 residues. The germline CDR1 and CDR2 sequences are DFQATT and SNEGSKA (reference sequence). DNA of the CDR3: TGCAGTGCTAGAGGTCAGGGAACCTACGAGCAGTACGTC. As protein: CSARGQGTYEQYV.

DNA for the CDR3: TGCAGCGTCGGAAGGGGAGGCAATCGCGCGGATGAGCAGTTCTTC. Protein: CSVGRGGNRADEQFF. The chain joins TRBV29-1 to TRBJ2-1, with a tentative D call TRBD2 (6 bases). CDR1 SQVTM and CDR2 ANQGSEA come from the germline V gene. This CDR3 has 15 amino acids. Trimming took 6 bases from V and 8 from J, leaving 23 bases between them.

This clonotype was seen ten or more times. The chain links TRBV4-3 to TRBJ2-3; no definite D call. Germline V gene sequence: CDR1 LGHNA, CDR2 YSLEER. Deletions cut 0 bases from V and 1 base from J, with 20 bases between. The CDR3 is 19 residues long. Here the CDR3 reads CASSQDQWGYSSRTDTQYF. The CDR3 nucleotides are TGCGCCAGCAGCCAAGATCAATGGGGATACAGTTCTCGCACAGATACGCAGTATTTT.

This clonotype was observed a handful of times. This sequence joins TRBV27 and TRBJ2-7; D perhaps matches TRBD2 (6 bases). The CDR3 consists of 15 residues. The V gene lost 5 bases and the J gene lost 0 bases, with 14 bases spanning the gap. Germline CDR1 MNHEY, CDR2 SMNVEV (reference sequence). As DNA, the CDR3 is TGTGCCAGCAGTGGTTGGGGGGTAAACTCCTACGAGCAGTACTTC. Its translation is CASSGWGVNSYEQYF.

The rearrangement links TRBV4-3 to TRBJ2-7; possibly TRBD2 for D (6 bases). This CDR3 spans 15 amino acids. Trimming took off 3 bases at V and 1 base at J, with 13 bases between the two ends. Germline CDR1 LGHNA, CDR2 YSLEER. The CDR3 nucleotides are TGCGCCAGCAGCCATCGGACGGGGGTTTCCTACGAGCAGTACTTC. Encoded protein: CASSHRTGVSYEQYF.

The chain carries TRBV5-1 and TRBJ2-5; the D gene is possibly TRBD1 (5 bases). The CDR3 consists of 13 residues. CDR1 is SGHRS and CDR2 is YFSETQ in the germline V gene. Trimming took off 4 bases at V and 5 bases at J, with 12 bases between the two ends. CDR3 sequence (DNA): TGCGCCAGCAGCCCAGCTGGGGCGGAGACCCAGTACTTC. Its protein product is CASSPAGAETQYF.

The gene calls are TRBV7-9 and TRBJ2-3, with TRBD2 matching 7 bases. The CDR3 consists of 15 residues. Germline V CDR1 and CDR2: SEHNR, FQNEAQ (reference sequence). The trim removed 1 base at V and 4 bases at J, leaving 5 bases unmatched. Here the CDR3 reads CASSLVSAGADTQYF. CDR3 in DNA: TGTGCCAGCAGCTTAGTTTCTGCGGGAGCAGATACGCAGTATTTT.

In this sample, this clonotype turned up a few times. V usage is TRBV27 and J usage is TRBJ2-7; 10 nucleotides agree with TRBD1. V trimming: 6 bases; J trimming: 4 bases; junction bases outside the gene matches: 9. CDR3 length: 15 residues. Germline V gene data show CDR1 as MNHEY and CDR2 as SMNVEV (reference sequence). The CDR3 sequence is CASSPKGQGQYEQYF. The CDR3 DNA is TGTGCCAGCAGCCCTAAGGGACAGGGGCAATACGAGCAGTACTTC.

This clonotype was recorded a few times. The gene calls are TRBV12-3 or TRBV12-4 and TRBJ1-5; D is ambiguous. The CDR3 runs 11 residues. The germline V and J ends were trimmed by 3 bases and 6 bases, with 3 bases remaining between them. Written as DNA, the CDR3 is TGTGCCAGCAGTTTGAGTCAGCCCCAGCATTTT. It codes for CASSLSQPQHF.

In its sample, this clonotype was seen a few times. CDR3 DNA sequence: TGTGCCAGCAGCTTAGATGGCCTCAACCCTCGGGACGATGTTTCCCTCAGCTCCTACAATGAGCAGTTCTTC. It encodes CASSLDGLNPRDDVSLSSYNEQFF. The V gene is TRBV11-2, the J gene TRBJ2-1; either TRBD1 or TRBD2 may fit D (5 bases each). CDR1 SGHAT and CDR2 FQNNGV come from the germline V gene. V lost 0 bases and J lost 0, with 33 bases in between. The CDR3 consists of 24 residues.

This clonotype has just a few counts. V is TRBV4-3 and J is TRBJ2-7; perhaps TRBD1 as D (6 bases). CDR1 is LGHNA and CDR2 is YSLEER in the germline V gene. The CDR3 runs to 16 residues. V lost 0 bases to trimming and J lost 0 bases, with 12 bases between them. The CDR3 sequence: CASSQDGQGSSYEQYF. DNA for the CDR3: TGCGCCAGCAGCCAAGATGGGCAGGGGAGCTCCTACGAGCAGTACTTC.

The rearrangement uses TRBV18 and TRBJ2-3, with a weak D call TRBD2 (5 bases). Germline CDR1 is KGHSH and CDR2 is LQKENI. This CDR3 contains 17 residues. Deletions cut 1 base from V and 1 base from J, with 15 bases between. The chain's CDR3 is CASSPHAEAPGTDTQYF. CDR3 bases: TGTGCCAGCTCACCACACGCGGAGGCCCCAGGCACAGATACGCAGTATTTT. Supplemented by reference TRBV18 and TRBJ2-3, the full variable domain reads NAGVMQNPRHLVRRRGQEARLRCSPMKGHSHVYWYRQLPEEGLKFMVYLQKENIIDESGMPKERFSAEFPKEGPSILRIQQVVRGDSAAYFCASSPHAEAPGTDTQYFGPGTRLTVL.

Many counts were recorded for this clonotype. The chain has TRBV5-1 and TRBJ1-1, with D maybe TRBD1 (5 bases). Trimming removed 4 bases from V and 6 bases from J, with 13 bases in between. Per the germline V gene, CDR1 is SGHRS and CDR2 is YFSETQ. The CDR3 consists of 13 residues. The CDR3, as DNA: TGCGCCAGCAGCCCCCAGGGTTACGCTGAAGCTTTCTTT. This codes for CASSPQGYAEAFF. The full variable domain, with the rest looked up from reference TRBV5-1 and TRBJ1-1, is KAGVTQTPRYLIKTRGQQVTLSCSPISGHRSVSWYQQTPGQGLQFLFEYFSETQRNKGNFPGRFSGRQFSNSRSEMNVSTLELGDSALYLCASSPQGYAEAFFGQGTRLTVV.